This record concerns one TCR beta chain sequence. One end of the junction is discordant with germline, which a read error may explain. Primed by a sample-barcoded 5' primer and a J-beta primer mix, a second PCR proceeded for roughly 6 to 12 cycles. TCRdb independently ran MiXCR on the 5' RACE reads; one entry per CDR3 protein. The sample lists 800,000 or so distinct CDR3 sequences; 35% to 60% were seen once. These data come from a study of blood T cells in healthy people across ages. The CDR3 runs to 14 residues. Sequencing input: blood. The clonotype originates from a man of 80 years or more in good health. V gene TRBV12-3 or TRBV12-4 combines with J gene TRBJ2-7, with D possibly matching TRBD2 (5 bases). The tail of the sequence fits TRBJ2-5 better, so the J call may be wrong. CDR3 coding DNA: TGTGCCAACAGTTTCTCGGGAAGCCCGGAGACCCAGTACTTC. Its translation: CANSFSGSPETQYF.